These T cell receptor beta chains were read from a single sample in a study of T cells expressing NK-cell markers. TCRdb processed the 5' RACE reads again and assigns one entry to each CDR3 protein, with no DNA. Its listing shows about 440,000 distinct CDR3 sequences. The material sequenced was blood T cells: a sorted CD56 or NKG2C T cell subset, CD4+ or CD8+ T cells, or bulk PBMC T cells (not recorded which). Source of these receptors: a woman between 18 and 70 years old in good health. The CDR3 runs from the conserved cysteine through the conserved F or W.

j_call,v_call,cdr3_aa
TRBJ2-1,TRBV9,CASSVGGYEQFF
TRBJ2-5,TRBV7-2,CASSLGMTSGRGETQYF
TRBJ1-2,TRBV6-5,CASSYRGLNYGYTF
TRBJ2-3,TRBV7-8,CASPHRDPEVTDTQYF
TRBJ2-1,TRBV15,CATSAQGLAGFGYNEQFF
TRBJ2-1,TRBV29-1,CSVDASGGHSYNEQFF
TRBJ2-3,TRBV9,CRGRGGEADTQYF
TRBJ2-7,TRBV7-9,CASSDEGLEQYF
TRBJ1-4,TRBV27,CASSSDKPNEKLFF
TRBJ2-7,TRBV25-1,CASSDPGTGLSYEQYF
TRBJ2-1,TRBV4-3,CASRDDVNEQFF
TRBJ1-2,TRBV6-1,CASSPDHPGLYGYTF
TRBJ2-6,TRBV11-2,CASSLGHSGANVLTF
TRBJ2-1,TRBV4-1,CASSQGSRASSYNEQFF
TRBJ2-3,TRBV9,CASSVAGAFRSTDTQYF
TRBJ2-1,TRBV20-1,CSARDNSGGAGEQFF
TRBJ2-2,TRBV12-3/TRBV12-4,CAMKPASGIPITGELFF
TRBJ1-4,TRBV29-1,CSVVRSNEGNEKLFF
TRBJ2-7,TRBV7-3,CASSLTQGGSYEQYF
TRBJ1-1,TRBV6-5,CASSSQGRKTEAFF
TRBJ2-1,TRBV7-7,CASSLGVDEQFF
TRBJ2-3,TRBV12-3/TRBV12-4,CASSKGTSQSTDTQYF
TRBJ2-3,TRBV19,CASSIAPSGRAIDTQYF
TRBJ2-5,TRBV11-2,CASSLTGQPQETQYF
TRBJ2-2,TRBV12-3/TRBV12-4,CASSWTGGRTGELFF
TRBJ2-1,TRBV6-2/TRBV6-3,CASSHDLDRSSYNEQFF
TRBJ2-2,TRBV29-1,CSVVSGSLGTGELFF
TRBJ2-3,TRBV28,CASSSPGGGESSTDTQYF
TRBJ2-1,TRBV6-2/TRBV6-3,CASNTDQDGGSNEQFF
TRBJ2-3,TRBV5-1,CASSLAGTSASTDTQYF
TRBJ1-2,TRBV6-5,CASSYSVGDNYGYTF
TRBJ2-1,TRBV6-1,CASSPMEKKYNEQFF
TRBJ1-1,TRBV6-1,CALRAGVDTEAFF
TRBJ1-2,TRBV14,CASSPSQDRNYGYTF
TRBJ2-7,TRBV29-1,CSVTDRDEQYF
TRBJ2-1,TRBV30,CAWIELAVYNEQFF
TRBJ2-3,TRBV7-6,CASGLAGASTDTQYF
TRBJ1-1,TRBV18,CASSQFKGLRDTEAFF
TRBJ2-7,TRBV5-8,CASSLAQNSYEQYF
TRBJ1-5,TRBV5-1,CASSRDRDQPQHF
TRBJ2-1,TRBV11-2,CASSFAGGNEQFF